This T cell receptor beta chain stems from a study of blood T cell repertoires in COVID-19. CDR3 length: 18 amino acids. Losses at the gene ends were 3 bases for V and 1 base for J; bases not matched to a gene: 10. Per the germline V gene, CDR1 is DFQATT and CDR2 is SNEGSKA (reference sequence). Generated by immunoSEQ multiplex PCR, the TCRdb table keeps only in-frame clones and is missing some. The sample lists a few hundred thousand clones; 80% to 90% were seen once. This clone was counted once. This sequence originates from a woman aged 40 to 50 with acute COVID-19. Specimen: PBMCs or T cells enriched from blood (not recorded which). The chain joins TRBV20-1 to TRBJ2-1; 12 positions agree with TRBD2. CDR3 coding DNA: TGCAGTGCTAGTATCCTAGCGGGAGGGCCTGATTCCTACAATGAGCAGTTCTTC. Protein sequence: CSASILAGGPDSYNEQFF.